The present entry profiles one T cell receptor beta chain with its context. What it binds is not known. This sample is drawn from a study of STAT3 mutations in large granular lymphocyte leukemia. Whole-study findings and limits: Clonal expansion was inferred from other time points because no sample existed at each clone's first appearance. At least one immunodominant TCR beta clonotype appeared in every T-cell large granular lymphocyte leukemia patient.

Assay: immunoSEQ multiplex PCR; the TCRdb copy retains only in-frame clones and omits some. The top ten clones hold around 0.39% of a sample with about 39,000 clones, 80% to 90% of them seen once. Germline CDR1 reads MNHEY; CDR2 reads SVGAGI. V lost 0 bases to trimming and J lost 0 bases, with 9 bases between them. The length of the CDR3 is 15 residues. The sequencing input was PBMCs. The V and J genes are TRBV6-5 and TRBJ2-7; no firm D call. The receptor comes from a human donor with T large granular lymphocyte leukemia. Some clones in this sample may be carry-over from other donors' samples. In DNA form, the CDR3 reads TGTGCCAGCAGTTACTCGGCACACCTCTCCTACGAGCAGTACTTC. Its protein product is CASSYSAHLSYEQYF.